This T cell receptor (beta chain) was identified in a study of T cells in Graves' hyperthyroidism and ophthalmopathy. Points from the study as a whole: It was a median roughly 6.5 months before onset that the model predicted ophthalmopathy. Most thyroid clonotypes with frequency above 0.001 were detected in blood.

Each diagnosis was grounded in clinical symptoms, serum thyroxine and TRAb, thyroid ultrasound, and orbital computed tomography. RNA transcripts were the template for amplifying TCR beta CDR3 regions. When the TCR CDR3 underwent first-round RT-PCR, the HTBI primer set was used. A single record per CDR3 protein comes from TCRdb applying MiXCR to the multiplex PCR reads. The data show some 510,000 distinct CDR3 sequences, less than 25% seen once. The V gene lost 5 bases and the J gene lost 0 bases, with 19 bases spanning the gap. The germline gives CDR1 SGHAT, CDR2 FQDESV (reference sequence). There are 17 residues in the CDR3. In the case of this clonotype: Its antigen remains unidentified.

Sequencing used blood. This receptor was taken from a man aged 18-30 years with Graves' hyperthyroidism. The chain joins TRBV11-1 to TRBJ1-1, with D maybe TRBD1 (5 bases). The CDR3 DNA sequence: TGTGCCAGCAGCCCCCCTCTCTTGACGGGACTGAACACTGAAGCTTTCTTT. Its protein product is CASSPPLLTGLNTEAFF.